One and the same sample provided the 29 T cell receptor beta chains below, sequenced in a study of OX40 agonist ivuxolimab in advanced cancers. This table comes from immunoSEQ multiplex PCR, and its TCRdb copy is limited to in-frame clones, with some not included. The sample shows about 20,000 clones, about nine tenths of them seen only once. The sequenced sample was CD4+ or CD8+ T cells sorted from blood, obtained in a trial of the OX40 agonist ivuxolimab. Every receptor here comes from an adult with an advanced solid tumor such as melanoma, head and neck, liver or kidney cancer.

The chain recombines TRBV11-2 with TRBJ2-2, with 8 positions matching TRBD2. This CDR3 has 16 residues. Germline CDR1 reads SGHAT; CDR2 reads FQNNGV. V shed 4 bases, J shed 3 bases, and the junction held 7 bases outside the gene matches. CDR3 coding DNA: TGTGCCAGCAGCTCACCGGGGGGGTTGGACACCGGGGAGCTGTTTTTT. It specifies CASSSPGGLDTGELFF.

This chain connects TRBV9 to TRBJ2-6; D call uncertain. The V gene's germline CDR1 is SGDLS and CDR2 YYNGEE. The CDR3 has 16 residues. The V gene lost 5 bases and the J gene lost 5 bases, with 17 bases spanning the gap. In DNA, the CDR3 is TGTGCCAGCAGTCGAACGTACCAAAGTCGGGCCAACGTCCTGACTTTC. Its translation is CASSRTYQSRANVLTF.

The CDR3 sequence is CASSLGPGRTGELFF. The CDR3 DNA follows: TGCGCCAGCAGCCTTGGCCCAGGTCGGACCGGGGAGCTGTTTTTT. The rearrangement joins TRBV4-1 to TRBJ2-2; D gene uncertain. The CDR3 covers 15 residues. Between the trimmed V and J ends, which lost 4 bases and 5 bases, there was a span of 14 bases. Germline V gene data show CDR1 as MGHRA and CDR2 as YSYEKL.

The rearrangement links TRBV19 to TRBJ1-1; D ambiguous. The V gene's germline CDR1 is LNHDA and CDR2 SQIVND (reference sequence). CDR3 length: 13 amino acids. The V end was cut by 8 bases, the J end by 0 bases, with 10 bases between. CDR3 sequence (DNA): TGTGCCAGTCAGGACGGGTTGAACACTGAAGCTTTCTTT. This encodes CASQDGLNTEAFF.

This chain links TRBV29-1 with TRBJ2-1; TRBD2 matches 11 bases. The CDR3 length is 15 residues. Unmatched junction bases numbered 5, after V lost 6 bases and J lost 1 base. CDR1 is SQVTM and CDR2 is ANQGSEA in the germline V gene. The CDR3 loop is CSVISGGDSYNEQFF. For the CDR3, the DNA is TGCAGCGTGATTAGCGGGGGGGATTCCTACAATGAGCAGTTCTTC.

The genes are TRBV6-5 and TRBJ1-2; D is perhaps TRBD1 (5 bases). Per germline, CDR1 MNHEY and CDR2 SVGAGI. CDR3 length: 15 amino acids. V lost 2 bases, J lost 6 bases, and 16 bases lay in between. CDR3: CASSYEVGGIDGYTF. CDR3 nucleotide sequence: TGTGCCAGCAGTTACGAGGTCGGGGGGATCGATGGCTACACCTTC.

The chain links TRBV7-9 to TRBJ1-1; 9 bases match TRBD1. Unmatched junction bases numbered 3, after V lost 5 bases and J lost 2 bases. The V gene's germline CDR1 is SEHNR and CDR2 FQNEAQ (reference sequence). This CDR3 spans 14 amino acids. CDR3 protein: CASSPGQGNTEAFF. In DNA, the CDR3 is TGTGCCAGCAGCCCGGGACAGGGAAACACTGAAGCTTTCTTT. Supplemented by reference TRBV7-9 and TRBJ1-1, the full variable domain reads DTGVSQNPRHKITKRGQNVTFRCDPISEHNRLYWYRQTLGQGPEFLTYFQNEAQLEKSRLLSDRFSAERPKGSFSTLEIQRTEQGDSAMYLCASSPGQGNTEAFFGQGTRLTVV.

The chain employs TRBV11-2 and TRBJ1-2; maybe TRBD1 (5 bases). CDR1 and CDR2 (germline): SGHAT, FQNNGV. The CDR3 contains 13 residues. Trimming took off 4 bases at V and 6 bases at J, with 12 bases between the two ends. The CDR3 here is CASSSGGGNGYTF. The CDR3 bases are TGTGCCAGCAGCTCGGGGGGAGGGAATGGCTACACCTTC.

This clone occurred once. This rearrangement joins TRBV11-2 to TRBJ2-6; D gene unclear. V was clipped by 5 bases and J by 5 bases, with 16 bases between them. CDR3 size: 16 residues. Germline V gene sequence: CDR1 SGHAT, CDR2 FQNNGV. CDR3 bases: TGTGCCAGCAGCGCAACAGCACAAAGTCGGGCCAACGTCCTGACTTTC. Residues: CASSATAQSRANVLTF.

This clone was seen once. The genes are TRBV28 and TRBJ2-7, with a tentative D call TRBD2 (5 bases). The CDR3 length is 15 residues. Per germline, CDR1 MDHEN and CDR2 SYDVKM. V dropped 1 base and J dropped 4 bases, with 14 bases sitting between them. CDR3 in amino acids: CASSLFRGERYEQYF. CDR3 DNA sequence: TGTGCCAGCAGTTTATTTCGGGGAGAGCGGTACGAGCAGTACTTC.

The chain uses TRBV15 and TRBJ1-1; D might be TRBD1 (5 bases). Germline V gene sequence: CDR1 LNHNV, CDR2 YYDKDF (reference sequence). The CDR3 consists of 15 residues. Trimming removed 0 bases from V and 1 base from J, with 9 bases in between. The CDR3 DNA reads TGTGCCACCAGCAGAGAAAGGAGGGGGAACACTGAAGCTTTCTTT. It yields the protein CATSRERRGNTEAFF.

The chain combines TRBV6-6 with TRBJ1-2; the D is unclear. Germline loops: CDR1 MNHNY, CDR2 SVGAGI (reference sequence). This CDR3 contains 14 residues. V was cut by 0 bases and J by 8 bases, with 13 bases left in between. In DNA, the CDR3 is TGTGCCAGCAGTTACTCGAACGGGTTTAGCGGCTACACCTTC. Translating it yields CASSYSNGFSGYTF.

The chain recombines TRBV2 with TRBJ2-7; D gene unclear. Between the trimmed V and J ends, which lost 4 bases and 1 base, there was a span of 14 bases. Germline CDR1 reads SNHLY; CDR2 reads FYNNEI. CDR3 length: 15 residues. The CDR3 here is CASSVGKGPSYEQYF. Written as DNA, the CDR3 is TGTGCCAGCAGTGTAGGGAAGGGCCCATCCTACGAGCAGTACTTC.

The V call is TRBV11-3, the J call TRBJ1-1; D unclear. Germline CDR1 and CDR2: SGHNT and YENEEA. V was clipped by 8 bases and J by 0 bases, with 10 bases between them. The CDR3 is 13 amino acids. The CDR3 nucleotides read TGTGCCAGCTCCAGTGGACTGAACACTGAAGCTTTCTTT. Translating gives CASSSGLNTEAFF.

V usage is TRBV5-1 and J usage is TRBJ1-1, with D unresolved. Germline CDR1 is SGHRS and CDR2 is YFSETQ. Deletions cut 0 bases from V and 4 bases from J, with 13 bases between. This CDR3 is built from 15 residues. CDR3 in amino acids: CASSLVLGGGTEAFF. CDR3 DNA sequence: TGCGCCAGCAGCTTGGTGTTGGGAGGTGGCACTGAAGCTTTCTTT.

The V and J genes are TRBV27 and TRBJ2-7; 7 positions agree with TRBD1. The CDR3 sequence is 16 residues long. J was trimmed by 3 bases and V by 3 bases; bases with no gene match: 11. Germline V gives CDR1 MNHEY, CDR2 SMNVEV (reference sequence). CDR3 region: CASSFGPGDRLYEQYF. DNA of the CDR3: TGTGCCAGCAGTTTTGGTCCCGGGGACAGACTCTACGAGCAGTACTTC.

In this sample, this clone turned up once. The chain employs TRBV6-5 and TRBJ1-5; tentatively, D is TRBD1 (6 bases). Trimming shortened V by 0 bases and J by 7 bases, and 10 bases separated the two germline ends. The CDR3 is 14 residues long. CDR1 and CDR2 from the germline V gene are MNHEY and SVGAGI. CDR3 DNA sequence: TGTGCCAGCAGTTACTCTCAGGGGAGACAGCCCCAGCATTTT. Amino acids: CASSYSQGRQPQHF.

The chain uses TRBV11-3 and TRBJ1-2; 8 nucleotides agree with TRBD1. This CDR3 is 15 amino acids long. Germline values: CDR1 SGHNT, CDR2 YENEEA. J lost 4 bases, V lost 5 bases, and 9 bases had no gene match. CDR3 protein: CASSPPGQETYGYTF. The CDR3 DNA follows: TGTGCCAGCAGCCCACCGGGACAGGAAACCTATGGCTACACCTTC.

The V call is TRBV19, the J call TRBJ1-5; TRBD1 aligns across 7 bases. Per the germline V gene, CDR1 is LNHDA and CDR2 is SQIVND (reference sequence). The V segment lost 7 bases and the J segment 0 bases; nucleotides outside the gene matches: 15. CDR3 size: 18 residues. The CDR3 reads CASTPGQQAYVSNQPQHF. DNA of the CDR3: TGTGCCAGTACCCCGGGACAGCAGGCTTACGTTAGCAATCAGCCCCAGCATTTT.

The chain links TRBV5-4 to TRBJ1-1; D remains unclear. V lost 4 bases and J 1 base, leaving 14 bases between the germline ends. Germline V lookup: CDR1 SGHNT, CDR2 YYREEE (reference sequence). The CDR3 is 15 amino acids. In nucleotides, the CDR3 is TGTGCCAGCAGCCCAAACCCGTCACAGAACACTGAAGCTTTCTTT. This gives the protein CASSPNPSQNTEAFF.

The chain combines TRBV27 with TRBJ1-1; tentative D call: TRBD1 (6 bases). The CDR3 sequence is 17 residues long. Germline V CDR1 and CDR2: MNHEY, SMNVEV (reference sequence). V lost 0 bases and J 0 bases, leaving 14 bases between the germline ends. CDR3 coding DNA: TGTGCCAGCAGTTTATCCGGGGGCTGGAGCATGAACACTGAAGCTTTCTTT. Protein sequence: CASSLSGGWSMNTEAFF.

By share of the sample, this clone is medium-sized. V usage is TRBV11-2 and J usage is TRBJ2-2, with D possibly TRBD2 on 5 matching bases. V lost 3 bases and J 4 bases, leaving 12 bases between the germline ends. The CDR3 is made up of 15 amino acids. Germline V gene data show CDR1 as SGHAT and CDR2 as FQNNGV. CDR3 protein: CASSLAGVVTGELFF. The CDR3 bases are TGTGCCAGCAGCTTGGCCGGGGTGGTCACCGGGGAGCTGTTTTTT.

The chain carries TRBV10-2 and TRBJ2-5; 7 nucleotides match TRBD1. Losses at the gene ends were 6 bases for V and 5 bases for J; bases not matched to a gene: 12. Germline V gene data show CDR1 as WSHSY and CDR2 as SAAADI. This CDR3 is 15 amino acids long. CDR3 region: CASSDRQGGGETQYF. CDR3 nucleotides: TGCGCCAGCAGCGATAGACAGGGCGGCGGGGAGACCCAGTACTTC.

V is TRBV6-1 and J is TRBJ2-7; D gene uncertain. CDR3 length: 12 amino acids. V was cut by 1 base and J by 7 bases, with 8 bases left in between. The germline CDR1 and CDR2 sequences are MNHNS and SASEGT. CDR3: CASSEEPGEQYF. CDR3 DNA: TGTGCCAGCAGTGAAGAGCCTGGGGAGCAGTACTTC.

V gene TRBV11-2 combines with J gene TRBJ1-1; TRBD1 is a possible D gene (6 bases). Trimming shortened V by 6 bases and J by 0 bases, and 14 bases separated the two germline ends. This CDR3 has 15 amino acids. Germline V gives CDR1 SGHAT, CDR2 FQNNGV. Here the CDR3 reads CASSPTGQLNTEAFF. The CDR3 DNA is TGTGCCAGCAGTCCGACCGGACAGTTGAACACTGAAGCTTTCTTT.

The chain has TRBV6-1 and TRBJ2-5, with D perhaps matching TRBD1 (5 bases). From germline, CDR1 is MNHNS and CDR2 SASEGT. Deletions cut 1 base from V and 4 bases from J, with 13 bases between. The CDR3 consists of 15 residues. This CDR3 reads CASSEDVGVIETQYF. DNA of the CDR3: TGTGCCAGCAGTGAAGATGTAGGGGTAATAGAGACCCAGTACTTC.

The rearrangement uses TRBV7-9 and TRBJ2-7; TRBD1 agrees at 10 bases. Germline CDR1 and CDR2: SEHNR and FQNEAQ (reference sequence). The CDR3 extends over 15 amino acids. J lost 4 bases, V lost 5 bases, and 8 bases had no gene match. CDR3 DNA sequence: TGTGCCAGCAGCACCTCCGGGACAGGGGTGTACGAGCAGTACTTC. Amino acids: CASSTSGTGVYEQYF.

The chain recombines TRBV2 with TRBJ2-4, with D maybe TRBD1 (5 bases). The CDR3 covers 14 residues. Germline assignment: CDR1 SNHLY and CDR2 FYNNEI. V shed 7 bases and J shed 0 bases, with 10 bases lying between them. The CDR3: CASIGHLAKNIQYF. CDR3 DNA: TGTGCCAGCATAGGACACTTAGCCAAAAACATTCAGTACTTC.

In nucleotides, the CDR3 is TGTGCCAGTAGAGTCGGTGGCTCCTACAATGAGCAGTTCTTC. Translation gives CASRVGGSYNEQFF. The chain uses TRBV19 and TRBJ2-1; D unresolved. The germline V gene encodes CDR1 LNHDA and CDR2 SQIVND (reference sequence). The V end lost 6 bases, the J end lost 0 bases, and 9 bases lay between the germline ends. The CDR3 totals 14 residues.